This T cell receptor beta chain was identified during a study of technical replicates of blood from a few donors. Measured with immunoSEQ multiplex PCR; TCRdb has only the in-frame clones, and not every one. The sample yields fewer than 100,000 clones, 95% to 98% seen once. Per germline, CDR1 SGHTA and CDR2 FQGTGA. CDR3 length: 15 amino acids. The V and J ends lost 10 bases and 4 bases, in that order; junction bases with no gene match: 12. The sequencing sample was made of T cells isolated from PBMCs. The chain couples TRBV7-3 to TRBJ2-1; TRBD2 matches at 8 bases. The receptor's source is a human donor in good health. The DNA of the CDR3 is TGTGCCACTCGGAGCGGGAGCTTTGATTACAATGAGCAGTTCTTC. It translates to CATRSGSFDYNEQFF. Using reference TRBV7-3 and TRBJ2-1 for the parts outside the CDR3, the full variable domain is GAGVSQTPSNKVTEKGKYVELRCDPISGHTALYWYRQSLGQGPEFLIYFQGTGAADDSGLPNDRFFAVRPEGSVSTLKIQRTERGDSAVYLCATRSGSFDYNEQFFGPGTRLTVL.